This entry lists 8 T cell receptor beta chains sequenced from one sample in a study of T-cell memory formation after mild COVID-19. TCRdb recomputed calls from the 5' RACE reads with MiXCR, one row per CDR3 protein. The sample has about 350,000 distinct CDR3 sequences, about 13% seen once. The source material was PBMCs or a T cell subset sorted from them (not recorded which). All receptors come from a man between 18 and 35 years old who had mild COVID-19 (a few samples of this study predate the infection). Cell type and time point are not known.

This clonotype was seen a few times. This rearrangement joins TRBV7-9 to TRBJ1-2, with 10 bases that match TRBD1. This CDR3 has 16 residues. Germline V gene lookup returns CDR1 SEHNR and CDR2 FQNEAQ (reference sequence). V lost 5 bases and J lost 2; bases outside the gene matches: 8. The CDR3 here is CASSHPWTGGNYGYTF. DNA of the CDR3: TGTGCCAGCAGCCACCCCTGGACAGGGGGAAACTATGGCTACACCTTC.

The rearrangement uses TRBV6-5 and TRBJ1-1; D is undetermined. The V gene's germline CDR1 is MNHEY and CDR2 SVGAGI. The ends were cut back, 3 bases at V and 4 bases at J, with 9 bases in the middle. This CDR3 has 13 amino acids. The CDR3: CASSYAVSTEAFF. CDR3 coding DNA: TGTGCCAGCAGTTATGCGGTGAGCACTGAAGCTTTCTTT.

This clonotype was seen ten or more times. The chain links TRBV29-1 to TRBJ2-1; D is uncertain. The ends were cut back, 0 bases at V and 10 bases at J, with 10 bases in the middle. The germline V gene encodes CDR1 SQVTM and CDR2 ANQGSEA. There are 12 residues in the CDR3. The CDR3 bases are TGCAGCGTTGAAGAAGGGCTAAAGGAGCAGTTCTTC. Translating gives CSVEEGLKEQFF.

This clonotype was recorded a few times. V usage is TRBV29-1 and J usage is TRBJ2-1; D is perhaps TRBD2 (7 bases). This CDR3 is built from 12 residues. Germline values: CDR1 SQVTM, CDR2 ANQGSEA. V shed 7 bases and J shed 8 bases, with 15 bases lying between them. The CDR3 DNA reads TGCAGCGGGGGGGGCGCTGACCATGAGCAGTTCTTC. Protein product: CSGGGADHEQFF.

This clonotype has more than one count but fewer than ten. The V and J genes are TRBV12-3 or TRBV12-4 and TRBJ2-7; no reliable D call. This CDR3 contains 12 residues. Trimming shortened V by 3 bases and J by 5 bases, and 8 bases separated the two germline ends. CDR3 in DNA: TGTGCCAGCAGTTTTGTCCTCCACGAGCAGTACTTC. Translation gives CASSFVLHEQYF.

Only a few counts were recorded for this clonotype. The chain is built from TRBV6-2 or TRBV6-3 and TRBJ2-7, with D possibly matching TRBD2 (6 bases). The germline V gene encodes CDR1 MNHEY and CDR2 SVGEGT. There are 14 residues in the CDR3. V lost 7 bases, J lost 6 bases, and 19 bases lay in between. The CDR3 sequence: CASTVWGVASEQYF. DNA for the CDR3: TGTGCCAGCACCGTGTGGGGGGTAGCAAGCGAGCAGTACTTC.

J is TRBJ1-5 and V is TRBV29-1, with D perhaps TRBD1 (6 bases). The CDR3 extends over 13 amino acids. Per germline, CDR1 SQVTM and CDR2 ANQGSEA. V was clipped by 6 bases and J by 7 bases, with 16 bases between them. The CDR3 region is CSVSTGRNQPQHF. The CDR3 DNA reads TGCAGCGTCTCTACAGGGAGGAACCAGCCCCAGCATTTT.

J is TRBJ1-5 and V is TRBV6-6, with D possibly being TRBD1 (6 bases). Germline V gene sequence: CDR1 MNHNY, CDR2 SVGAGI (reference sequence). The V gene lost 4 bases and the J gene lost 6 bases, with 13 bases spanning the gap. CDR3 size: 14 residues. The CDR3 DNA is TGTGCCAGCAGTTCCTGGGGGGCAGGTCAGCCCCAGCATTTT. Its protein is CASSSWGAGQPQHF.